This entry is about one T cell receptor (beta chain). This CDR3 contains 14 residues. The ends lost 6 bases at V and 3 bases at J; junction bases unmatched: 3. Germline lookup yields CDR1 SNHLY and CDR2 FYNNEI. Authors' data handling: Amplified reference gene primers provided the basis for estimating nucleated cell counts. The assay was immunoSEQ multiplex PCR, and TCRdb's table has in-frame clones only and misses some. The V and J calls and clone size are taken from that table; D and trimming were inferred from the DNA. The sample carries roughly 200,000 clones, roughly 80% recorded once. These data originate in a study of blood T cell repertoires in COVID-19. Overall study: Both acute and convalescent COVID-19 samples were obtained from the United States, Italy and Spain. PBMCs, B-cell-depleted T cells, or T cells provided the cDNA or gDNA that made up the material.

This receptor was taken from a human donor in a cohort sampled during active COVID-19. J is TRBJ2-1 and V is TRBV2, with 9 bases that match TRBD2. The sample taken for sequencing was peripheral blood. CDR3 in amino acids: CASRSSGNYNEQFF. The CDR3 nucleotides read TGTGCCAGCAGGTCTAGCGGGAACTACAATGAGCAGTTCTTC.